A selection of T cell receptor beta chains follows, all from one sample in a study of human T cells and chemical hapten exposure. In TCRdb, the RACE reads were re-called with MiXCR into one record per CDR3 protein. The sample yields 35,000 to 50,000 distinct CDR3 sequences, 9.5% to 10% seen once. Material: whole blood, obtained in connection with sensitization to the hapten diphenylcyclopropenone (DPC). These TCRs come from a young woman with alopecia areata. Some clones in this sample may be carry-over from other donors' samples. The CDR3 runs from the conserved cysteine through the conserved F or W. A D gene is named only where the DNA matches it firmly. Size tells how often a clone was seen (once, few, many) or the class of an expanded clone, and some rows leave it out.

clone_size	d_call	v_call	j_call	cdr3_aa	cdr3_nt
few	-	TRBV29-1	TRBJ2-1	CSVAGVRFKNNEQFF	TGCAGCGTTGCGGGGGTGAGGTTTAAAAACAATGAGCAGTTCTTC
few	-	TRBV7-2	TRBJ1-1	CASSLDLAGITEAFF	TGTGCCAGCAGCTTAGATCTTGCAGGGATCACTGAAGCTTTCTTT
once	-	TRBV20-1	TRBJ1-2	CSARADRNYGYTF	TGCAGTGCTAGAGCGGACAGAAACTATGGCTACACCTTC
few	-	TRBV5-5	TRBJ1-6	CASKERGDSPLHF	TGTGCCAGCAAAGAAAGGGGGGATTCACCCCTCCACTTT
many	-	TRBV7-8	TRBJ2-3	CASTRGTDTQYF	TGTGCCAGCACGAGGGGCACAGATACGCAGTATTTT
-	-	TRBV7-6	TRBJ1-1	CASSSMNTEAFF	TGTGCCAGCAGCTCCATGAACACTGAAGCTTTCTTT
-	-	TRBV19	TRBJ2-5	CASSFRQETQYF	TGTGCCAGTAGTTTCCGACAAGAGACCCAGTACTTC
many	-	TRBV6-2/TRBV6-3	TRBJ2-7	CASVQGLRVYEQYF	TGTGCCAGCGTCCAAGGTCTCAGGGTCTACGAGCAGTACTTC
many	TRBD1	TRBV6-1	TRBJ2-3	CASSNDRGRSDTQYF	TGTGCCAGCAGTAACGACAGGGGACGGTCGGATACGCAGTATTTT
few	-	TRBV12-3/TRBV12-4	TRBJ2-3	CASTERNTDTQYF	TGTGCCAGCACTGAGCGGAACACAGATACGCAGTATTTT
few	TRBD1	TRBV3-1	TRBJ1-6	CASSQTGTGSYNSPLHF	TGTGCCAGCAGCCAGACCGGGACAGGCTCCTATAATTCACCCCTCCACTTT
few	TRBD2	TRBV19	TRBJ2-5	CASSGTSEETQYF	TGTGCCAGTAGTGGGACTAGCGAGGAGACCCAGTACTTC
once	TRBD2	TRBV7-2	TRBJ2-5	CASSLVGLAGGPETQYF	TGTGCCAGCAGCTTAGTAGGACTAGCGGGGGGGCCGGAGACCCAGTACTTC
-	TRBD2	TRBV5-1	TRBJ2-1	CASRGAWNSGGLDNEQFF	TGCGCCAGCAGGGGAGCGTGGAATAGCGGGGGTCTGGACAATGAGCAGTTCTTC
many	-	TRBV5-6	TRBJ1-3	CASRTPSGNTIYF	TGTGCCAGCAGGACACCCTCTGGAAACACCATATATTTT
many	-	TRBV7-2	TRBJ2-5	CASSLESRLKGQETQYF	TGTGCCAGCAGCTTAGAAAGTCGGTTAAAGGGCCAAGAGACCCAGTACTTC
-	-	TRBV7-6	TRBJ2-2	CASSRRNPGELFF	TGTGCCAGCAGCCGTAGGAATCCCGGGGAGCTGTTTTTT
many	TRBD1	TRBV19	TRBJ1-6	CASNPDRDRLSSLHF	TGTGCCAGTAACCCAGACAGGGACCGGCTTTCTTCCCTCCACTTT
few	TRBD2	TRBV4-2	TRBJ2-7	CASSQELAGEGDEQYF	TGTGCCAGCAGCCAAGAACTAGCGGGGGAGGGAGACGAGCAGTACTTC
many	-	TRBV3-1	TRBJ1-5	CASSQDLFQPQHF	TGTGCCAGCAGCCAAGACCTCTTTCAGCCCCAGCATTTT
many	TRBD1	TRBV7-3	TRBJ2-1	CASSSGQGAAGNEQFF	TGTGCCAGCAGCTCGGGACAGGGGGCTGCAGGGAATGAGCAGTTCTTC
-	-	TRBV2	TRBJ2-7	CASSLQGTGHEQYF	TGTGCCAGCAGCCTACAGGGAACCGGCCACGAGCAGTACTTC
-	-	TRBV2	TRBJ2-1	CASSETPEQFF	TGTGCCAGCAGTGAAACCCCTGAGCAGTTCTTC
many	TRBD1	TRBV4-1	TRBJ2-2	CASSQGQGVTGELFF	TGCGCCAGCAGCCAGGGACAGGGCGTCACCGGGGAGCTGTTTTTT
few	TRBD2	TRBV7-2	TRBJ2-5	CASSVGLDRPKTQYF	TGTGCCAGCAGCGTAGGACTAGACCGTCCCAAGACCCAGTACTTC
few	-	TRBV12-3/TRBV12-4	TRBJ1-4	CASSESMATNEKLFF	TGTGCCAGCAGTGAGTCGATGGCAACTAATGAAAAACTGTTTTTT
few	TRBD2	TRBV28	TRBJ2-7	CASGWTSKAEQYF	TGTGCCAGCGGCTGGACTAGCAAAGCCGAGCAGTACTTC
few	-	TRBV12-3/TRBV12-4	TRBJ2-1	CASRPKTSLSYNEQFF	TGTGCCAGCAGACCCAAGACTAGTCTATCCTACAATGAGCAGTTCTTC
few	TRBD2	TRBV6-2/TRBV6-3	TRBJ2-3	CASNAGGSTDTQYF	TGTGCCAGCAACGCGGGGGGAAGCACAGATACGCAGTATTTT
few	-	TRBV18	TRBJ2-3	CASSPGLISTDTQYF	TGTGCCAGCTCACCGGGACTCATTAGCACAGATACGCAGTATTTT
many	TRBD1	TRBV29-1	TRBJ1-2	CSVDREVNYGYTF	TGCAGCGTGGACAGGGAAGTTAACTATGGCTACACCTTC
many	TRBD1	TRBV2	TRBJ1-1	CASSDRTGRLTEAFF	TGTGCCAGCAGTGATCGGACAGGTCGTCTGACTGAAGCTTTCTTT
-	TRBD2	TRBV28	TRBJ2-7	CASREAIAGTYEQYF	TGTGCCAGCAGAGAGGCCATAGCGGGGACCTACGAGCAGTACTTC
many	-	TRBV7-2	TRBJ2-3	CASTFFGDTQYF	TGTGCCAGCACCTTTTTTGGAGATACGCAGTATTTT
few	-	TRBV9	TRBJ1-1	CASSGVGANTEAFF	TGTGCCAGCAGTGGGGTGGGGGCGAACACTGAAGCTTTCTTT
few	-	TRBV12-3/TRBV12-4	TRBJ2-2	CASLAGTGELFF	TGTGCCAGCCTCGCGGGCACCGGGGAGCTGTTTTTT
few	-	TRBV28	TRBJ1-2	CASSPPGLHYGYTF	TGTGCCAGCAGCCCACCGGGACTCCACTATGGCTACACCTTC
many	TRBD2	TRBV7-8	TRBJ2-1	CASRTSGVSSYNEQFF	TGTGCCAGCAGAACCAGCGGGGTTAGCTCCTACAATGAGCAGTTCTTC
many	-	TRBV7-2	TRBJ2-1	CASSRFAGNEQFF	TGTGCCAGCAGCCGGTTTGCGGGTAATGAGCAGTTCTTC
-	-	TRBV11-2	TRBJ2-2	CASSLITGNTGELFF	TGTGCCAGCAGCTTAATTACGGGGAACACCGGGGAGCTGTTTTTT
-	-	TRBV29-1	TRBJ2-1	CSHRGGASYNEQFF	TGCAGCCATCGCGGGGGCGCGTCCTACAATGAGCAGTTCTTC
-	-	TRBV20-1	TRBJ1-1	CSAAARALDTEAFF	TGCAGTGCTGCGGCAAGGGCACTTGACACTGAAGCTTTCTTT
few	-	TRBV11-2	TRBJ2-2	CASSLFLQGDGELFF	TGTGCCAGCAGCTTATTCCTCCAGGGTGACGGGGAGCTGTTTTTT
many	TRBD1	TRBV6-2/TRBV6-3	TRBJ2-2	CASSVQGEIGTGELFF	TGTGCCAGCAGTGTACAGGGGGAAATAGGCACCGGGGAGCTGTTTTTT
few	-	TRBV6-1	TRBJ1-1	CASSARGANTEAFF	TGTGCCAGCAGTGCCCGCGGAGCGAACACTGAAGCTTTCTTT
many	-	TRBV5-6	TRBJ1-2	CASSDTGTPYGYTF	TGTGCCAGCAGCGACACCGGGACGCCCTATGGCTACACCTTC
-	-	TRBV11-2	TRBJ1-2	CASSWTANYGYTF	TGTGCCAGCAGCTGGACAGCGAACTATGGCTACACCTTC
many	-	TRBV12-3/TRBV12-4	TRBJ1-3	CASSLEVSGNTIYF	TGTGCCAGCAGTCTTGAGGTCTCTGGAAACACCATATATTTT
-	TRBD2	TRBV9	TRBJ2-3	CASSAPGLAGGPFSTDTQYF	TGTGCCAGCAGCGCACCGGGACTAGCGGGGGGGCCTTTTTCCACAGATACGCAGTATTTT
-	-	TRBV6-5	TRBJ1-6	CASSWGGNSPLHF	TGTGCCAGCAGTTGGGGGGGTAATTCACCCCTCCACTTT